The source of this T cell receptor (beta chain) is a study of cytomegalovirus exposure and HLA in healthy donors. This clone was detected once. Its antigen is not known. Both 60 Vbeta primers and 13 Jbeta primers went into the PCR. Generated by immunoSEQ multiplex PCR, the TCRdb table keeps only in-frame clones and is missing some. The data show about 150,000 clones, roughly 80% seen once. Study conclusions and caveats: 87-base-pair reads could not separate some V segments, including TRBV6-2 and TRBV6-3. Most TCR sequences proved rare, with some public TCRs found in many donors. A later look showed TCR association rates differing by HLA locus, highest for DRB1 and lowest for HLA-C. Researchers had no immune exposure information except CMV serostatus available.

The CDR3 covers 16 residues. V was shortened by 6 bases and J by 3 bases, with 18 bases between the two germline ends. The germline gives CDR1 LNHDA, CDR2 SQIVND (reference sequence). This sequence was found in a human donor in good health. Source material: PBMCs. The chain links TRBV19 to TRBJ2-1; D may be TRBD2 (6 bases). CDR3 protein: CASRAQSGLFYNEQFF. Written as DNA, the CDR3 is TGTGCCAGTAGGGCCCAGTCGGGACTCTTCTACAATGAGCAGTTCTTC. The full variable domain, completed using reference TRBV19 and TRBJ2-1, is DGGITQSPKYLFRKEGQNVTLSCEQNLNHDAMYWYRQDPGQGLRLIYYSQIVNDFQKGDIAEGYSVSREKKESFPLTVTSAQKNPTAFYLCASRAQSGLFYNEQFFGPGTRLTVL.